These 30 T cell receptor beta chains originate from one sample sequenced in a study of T-cell memory formation after mild COVID-19. MiXCR was run by TCRdb on the 5' RACE reads, yielding one entry per CDR3 protein. The repertoire has around 82,000 distinct CDR3 sequences, 9.5% to 15% of them found once; the top ten carry roughly two fifths. The specimen sequenced was PBMCs or a T cell subset sorted from them (not recorded which). Receptors originate from a young man who had mild COVID-19 (a few samples of this study predate the infection). Cell type and time point are not known.

This clonotype was seen a handful of times. The rearrangement links TRBV19 to TRBJ2-1; TRBD2 agrees at 8 bases. The ends lost 0 bases at V and 4 bases at J; junction bases unmatched: 5. The CDR3 spans 16 residues. Germline V CDR1 and CDR2: LNHDA, SQIVND (reference sequence). CDR3 amino acids: CASSIDRGGLYNEQFF. The CDR3 DNA sequence: TGTGCCAGTAGTATAGATCGGGGGGGGCTGTACAATGAGCAGTTCTTC.

The J gene is TRBJ1-1, the V gene TRBV7-9, with 8 positions matching TRBD1. CDR3 size: 15 residues. The ends lost 5 bases at V and 1 base at J; junction bases unmatched: 6. Germline values: CDR1 SEHNR, CDR2 FQNEAQ (reference sequence). This chain's CDR3 is CASSHGQGKNTEAFF. The CDR3 DNA sequence: TGTGCCAGCAGCCACGGACAGGGCAAGAACACTGAAGCTTTCTTT.

This clonotype was counted a few times. V is TRBV20-1 and J is TRBJ1-2; no clear D gene. The CDR3 extends over 12 amino acids. The germline V gene has CDR1 DFQATT and CDR2 SNEGSKA (reference sequence). Trimming took off 1 base at V and 1 base at J, with 4 bases between the two ends. The CDR3 coding sequence is TGCAGTGCTAGAGCCAGTAACTATGGCTACACCTTC. Residues: CSARASNYGYTF.

In this sample, this clonotype turned up a few times. The chain carries TRBV4-1 and TRBJ2-2; TRBD2 is a possible D gene (6 bases). V gave up 0 bases and J gave up 4 bases, with 15 bases separating them. Germline V gene lookup returns CDR1 MGHRA and CDR2 YSYEKL. CDR3 length: 17 amino acids. The CDR3 DNA reads TGCGCCAGCAGCCAAGAAGGGTGGCAGGGAGGCACCGGGGAGCTGTTTTTT. This sequence encodes CASSQEGWQGGTGELFF.

The chain uses TRBV5-1 and TRBJ2-7, with a weak D call TRBD1 (5 bases). The CDR3 length is 13 residues. V lost 1 base, J lost 3 bases, and 8 bases lay in between. Germline V gene data show CDR1 as SGHRS and CDR2 as YFSETQ. The CDR3 region is CASSLLQGYEQYF. The CDR3 coding sequence is TGCGCCAGCAGCTTGCTTCAGGGCTACGAGCAGTACTTC. Variable domain in full (rest from reference TRBV5-1 and TRBJ2-7): KAGVTQTPRYLIKTRGQQVTLSCSPISGHRSVSWYQQTPGQGLQFLFEYFSETQRNKGNFPGRFSGRQFSNSRSEMNVSTLELGDSALYLCASSLLQGYEQYFGPGTRLTVT.

This chain uses TRBV4-2 with TRBJ2-7, with TRBD1 matching 9 bases. The length of the CDR3 is 15 residues. Germline assignment: CDR1 LGHNA and CDR2 YNFKEQ. V was pared by 4 bases and J by 5 bases, with 9 bases of the junction left unmatched. The CDR3 region has the DNA TGTGCCAGCAGCCGGAAGGGACAGGGCCTCGACGAGCAGTACTTC. Amino acid sequence: CASSRKGQGLDEQYF.

This clonotype was picked up a small number of times. The genes are TRBV3-1 and TRBJ2-3; TRBD1 might be the D (6 bases). With 1 base removed from V and 5 bases from J, the gap between germline ends came to 7 bases. There are 13 residues in the CDR3. Germline-derived CDR1 and CDR2 are LGHDT and YNNKEL (reference sequence). The DNA of the CDR3 is TGTGCCAGCAGCCAAGGAGGGGGAGATACGCAGTATTTT. Amino acids: CASSQGGGDTQYF.

The chain couples TRBV12-3 or TRBV12-4 to TRBJ2-7; D gene uncertain. The CDR3 runs 12 residues. Trimming removed 5 bases from V and 4 bases from J, with 9 bases in between. This CDR3 is CASSPRAYEQYF. The CDR3 DNA follows: TGTGCCAGCAGTCCCCGGGCTTACGAGCAGTACTTC.

In its sample, this clonotype was seen a few times. The V and J genes are TRBV19 and TRBJ1-2; no firm D call. CDR1 is LNHDA, CDR2 SQIVND, per germline (reference sequence). There are 13 residues in the CDR3. V was trimmed by 8 bases and J by 1 base, leaving 11 bases between them. CDR3 nucleotide sequence: TGTGCCAGTCGTACCGGAGGTAACTATGGCTACACCTTC. Translating gives CASRTGGNYGYTF.

The rearrangement joins TRBV4-1 to TRBJ1-3; no reliable D call. The CDR3 spans 16 residues. Germline CDR1 MGHRA, CDR2 YSYEKL. The V end was cut by 4 bases, the J end by 3 bases, with 16 bases between. The CDR3 DNA reads TGCGCCAGCAGCCCCCCGTCTCGGGGATATGGAAACACCATATATTTT. Its translation is CASSPPSRGYGNTIYF.

CDR3 in DNA: TGTGCCAGTACTCTGGGCACCGGGGAGCTGTTTTTT. Translated, it gives CASTLGTGELFF. The chain couples TRBV7-2 to TRBJ2-2, with unresolved D. The V end was cut by 9 bases, the J end by 4 bases, with 9 bases between. This CDR3 spans 12 amino acids. The germline V gene has CDR1 SGHTA and CDR2 FQGNSA.

This clonotype was counted between two and nine times. This CDR3 reads CASSFGTSRVDTQYF. CDR3 nucleotides: TGTGCCAGCAGCTTCGGGACAAGTAGGGTAGATACGCAGTATTTT. The chain employs TRBV7-2 and TRBJ2-3; D perhaps matches TRBD1 (6 bases). The V end lost 3 bases, the J end lost 5 bases, and 15 bases lay between the germline ends. The germline V gene encodes CDR1 SGHTA and CDR2 FQGNSA. The CDR3 is 15 residues long.

The chain couples TRBV2 to TRBJ2-5; D perhaps matches TRBD1 (6 bases). CDR3 size: 16 residues. The V and J ends lost 6 bases and 4 bases respectively, with 21 bases between them. Germline CDR1 and CDR2: SNHLY and FYNNEI. The chain's CDR3 is CASRPSGRGRGETQYF. CDR3 sequence (DNA): TGTGCCAGCAGACCCTCCGGCAGGGGACGGGGAGAGACCCAGTACTTC.

This clonotype was found a few times. V and J are TRBV28 and TRBJ2-7; D is unclear. Germline CDR1 and CDR2: MDHEN and SYDVKM. V was cut by 7 bases and J by 5 bases, with 9 bases left in between. There are 11 residues in the CDR3. As DNA, the CDR3 is TGTGCCAGCATCTACCCGGACGAGCAGTACGTC. It is translated as CASIYPDEQYV.

This clonotype was recorded a few times. The V gene is TRBV6-2 or TRBV6-3, the J gene TRBJ1-4; D ambiguous. Germline assignment: CDR1 MNHEY and CDR2 SVGEGT. V was pared by 7 bases and J by 8 bases, with 14 bases between. The CDR3 has 13 amino acids. The CDR3 here is CASKDGNSEKLFF. CDR3 bases: TGTGCCAGCAAAGATGGCAATTCGGAAAAACTGTTTTTT.

The chain joins TRBV4-1 to TRBJ1-1, with no clear D. The germline V gene encodes CDR1 MGHRA and CDR2 YSYEKL. This CDR3 is built from 14 residues. The V end was cut by 0 bases, the J end by 0 bases, with 5 bases between. The CDR3 region has the DNA TGCGCCAGCAGCCAAGAAAGGATGAACACTGAAGCTTTCTTT. It is translated as CASSQERMNTEAFF.

A few counts support this clonotype. CDR3 bases: TGCGCCAGCAGCTTGGCCGGGGGATTCCGAGAATCTTTCTTT. Amino acid sequence: CASSLAGGFRESFF. The chain has TRBV5-1 and TRBJ1-1; tentatively, D is TRBD1 (5 bases). The CDR3 covers 14 residues. Trimming stripped 0 bases from V and 12 bases from J, with 18 bases between. The germline gives CDR1 SGHRS, CDR2 YFSETQ.

This clonotype has more than one count but fewer than ten. V is TRBV6-2 or TRBV6-3 and J is TRBJ2-3; 8 positions match TRBD2. Germline V gene sequence: CDR1 MNHEY, CDR2 SVGEGT. The CDR3 extends over 17 amino acids. V shed 2 bases and J 5 bases; nucleotides not matched to a gene: 12. CDR3 sequence (DNA): TGTGCCAGCAGTTACCCGAGAGGAGCGGGGGTTGGAGATACGCAGTATTTT. Encoded protein: CASSYPRGAGVGDTQYF.

J is TRBJ2-3 and V is TRBV5-6; TRBD2 might be the D (6 bases). The V gene lost 0 bases and the J gene lost 2 bases, with 13 bases spanning the gap. From germline, CDR1 is SGHDT and CDR2 YYEEEE. The CDR3 length is 16 residues. The CDR3 bases are TGTGCCAGCAGCTTGGCCCTGGGAGGCTACACAGATACGCAGTATTTT. Translating gives CASSLALGGYTDTQYF.

This clonotype has more than one count but fewer than ten. This chain links TRBV7-6 with TRBJ2-2; D may be TRBD2 (6 bases). Germline V gene data show CDR1 as SGHVS and CDR2 as FNYEAQ. The germline V and J ends were trimmed by 10 bases and 3 bases, with 18 bases remaining between them. This CDR3 spans 15 amino acids. The CDR3 sequence: CATSSLGRYTGELFF. CDR3 DNA sequence: TGTGCCACCTCCTCTCTGGGGAGGTACACCGGGGAGCTGTTTTTT.

This chain links TRBV29-1 with TRBJ1-2; tentatively, D is TRBD1 (6 bases). Looked up from germline, CDR1 is SQVTM and CDR2 is ANQGSEA. The CDR3 covers 12 residues. Trimming took off 7 bases at V and 4 bases at J, with 13 bases between the two ends. CDR3 sequence: CSASQGTYGYTF. The CDR3 DNA sequence: TGCAGCGCCTCACAGGGTACCTATGGCTACACCTTC.

This clonotype was counted only a few times. The rearrangement links TRBV5-1 to TRBJ2-3; D is uncertain. The CDR3 totals 10 residues. With 6 bases removed from V and 6 bases from J, the gap between germline ends came to 5 bases. Germline V CDR1 and CDR2: SGHRS, YFSETQ. The CDR3: CASKSDTQYF. For the CDR3, the DNA is TGCGCCAGCAAGTCTGATACGCAGTATTTT.

This clonotype occurred a few times. The J gene is TRBJ1-1, the V gene TRBV6-5; D is unresolved. Germline CDR1 and CDR2: MNHEY and SVGAGI. CDR3 size: 15 residues. V shed 6 bases and J shed 0 bases, with 14 bases lying between them. CDR3: CASSPISLMNTEAFF. Here the CDR3 DNA reads TGTGCCAGCAGCCCTATCAGCCTCATGAACACTGAAGCTTTCTTT.

The chain joins TRBV4-1 to TRBJ1-4; D is possibly TRBD1 (6 bases). CDR1 and CDR2 (germline): MGHRA, YSYEKL. The V end was cut by 5 bases, the J end by 11 bases, with 27 bases between. The CDR3 consists of 17 residues. Written as DNA, the CDR3 is TGCGCCAGCAGCTACAGTGAATCACAGGGAGATCTGGGGAAACTGTTTTTT. Translation: CASSYSESQGDLGKLFF.

In its sample, this clonotype was seen many times. This chain joins TRBV6-5 and TRBJ1-2; D ambiguous. CDR1 and CDR2 from the germline V gene are MNHEY and SVGAGI. V was pared by 0 bases and J by 6 bases, with 14 bases between. The CDR3 length is 15 residues. CDR3 region: CASSYSLGGLDGYTF. In DNA, the CDR3 is TGTGCCAGCAGTTACTCCCTCGGAGGGCTGGATGGCTACACCTTC.

Turning to this clonotype: The junction departs from the called germline gene at one end, perhaps through a read error. This chain connects TRBV12-3 or TRBV12-4 to TRBJ2-1, with unresolved D. The CDR3 sequence is 15 residues long. CDR3 sequence reads: CASSPASGPGGEQLF. The CDR3 region has the DNA TGTGCCAGCAGCCCGGCTTCTGGGCCCGGCGGAGAGCAGTTATTC.

The chain carries TRBV28 and TRBJ1-2; D ambiguous. CDR3 length: 16 residues. Trimming pared 3 bases from V and 4 bases from J, leaving 18 bases between. The germline gives CDR1 MDHEN, CDR2 SYDVKM. CDR3 nucleotides: TGTGCCAGCAGTTTCCTGGAAGTAGGGTCAGGCTATGGCTACACCTTC. The encoded protein is CASSFLEVGSGYGYTF.

This clonotype was counted between two and nine times. This sequence joins TRBV7-3 and TRBJ1-1; the D is unclear. CDR1 SGHTA and CDR2 FQGTGA come from the germline V gene. Trimming stripped 6 bases from V and 3 bases from J, with 8 bases between. CDR3 length: 12 residues. The CDR3 coding sequence is TGTGCCAGCAGACTCATCCACACTGAAGCTTTCTTT. Its translation: CASRLIHTEAFF.

CDR3 coding DNA: TGTGCCAGCAGCTTAGCCGGGGCTGAAGCTTTCTTT. This sequence encodes CASSLAGAEAFF. The chain couples TRBV7-9 to TRBJ1-1; D remains ambiguous. The CDR3 has 12 amino acids. V was cut by 0 bases and J by 6 bases, with 5 bases left in between. Per germline, CDR1 SEHNR and CDR2 FQNEAQ (reference sequence).

The table lists this clonotype with many counts. CDR3 sequence reads: CASSQEPPGGSGELFF. CDR3 bases: TGCGCCAGCAGCCAAGAGCCCCCAGGGGGGTCCGGGGAGCTGTTTTTT. V gene TRBV4-1 combines with J gene TRBJ2-2; D is perhaps TRBD1 (7 bases). Germline-derived CDR1 and CDR2 are MGHRA and YSYEKL. The CDR3 is 16 amino acids. Between the trimmed V and J ends, which lost 0 bases and 6 bases, there was a span of 14 bases.